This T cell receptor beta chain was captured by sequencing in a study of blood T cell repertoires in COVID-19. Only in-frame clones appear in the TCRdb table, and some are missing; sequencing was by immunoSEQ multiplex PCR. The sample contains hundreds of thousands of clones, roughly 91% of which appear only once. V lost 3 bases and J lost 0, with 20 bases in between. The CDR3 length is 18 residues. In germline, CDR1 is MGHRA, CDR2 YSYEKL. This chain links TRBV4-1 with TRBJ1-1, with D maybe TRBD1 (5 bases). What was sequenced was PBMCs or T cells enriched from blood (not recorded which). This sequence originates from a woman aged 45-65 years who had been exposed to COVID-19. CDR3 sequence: CASSHDPSYRLVNTEAFF. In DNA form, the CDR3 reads TGCGCCAGCAGCCACGACCCGTCCTACAGGCTCGTGAACACTGAAGCTTTCTTT.